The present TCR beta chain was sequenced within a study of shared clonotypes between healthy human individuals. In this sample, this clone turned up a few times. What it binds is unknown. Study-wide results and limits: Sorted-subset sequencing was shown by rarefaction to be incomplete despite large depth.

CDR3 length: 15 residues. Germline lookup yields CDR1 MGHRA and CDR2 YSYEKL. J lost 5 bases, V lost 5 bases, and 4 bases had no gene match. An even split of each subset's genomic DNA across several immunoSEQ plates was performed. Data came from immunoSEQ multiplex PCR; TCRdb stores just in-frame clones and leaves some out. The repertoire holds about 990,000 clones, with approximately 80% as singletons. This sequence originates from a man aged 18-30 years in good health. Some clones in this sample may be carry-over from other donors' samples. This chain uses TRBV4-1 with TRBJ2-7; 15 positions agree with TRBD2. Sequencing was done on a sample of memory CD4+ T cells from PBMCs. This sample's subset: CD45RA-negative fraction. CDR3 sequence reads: CASSGLAGGLDEQYF. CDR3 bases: TGCGCCAGCAGCGGACTAGCGGGAGGGTTAGACGAGCAGTACTTC.